A single sample gave rise to the 21 T cell receptor beta chains below, sequenced in a study of T cell clonality in common variable immunodeficiency. Libraries were prepared by immunoSEQ multiplex PCR; TCRdb keeps only in-frame clonotypes and omits some of them. The table lists about 44,000 clones, with no singletons. Material: peripheral blood mononuclear cells. These TCRs come from a person aged 18 to 70 in good health.

This clone was counted at least ten times. Read sequence stops 3 residues before the CDR3 end, and the germline J gene provides the missing end. The chain joins TRBV7-3 to TRBJ1-1; D is ambiguous. The CDR3 is 14 residues long. Per the germline V gene, CDR1 is SGHTA and CDR2 is FQGTGA. Trimming shortened V by 0 bases and J by 3 bases, and 8 bases separated the two germline ends. The CDR3 bases that were read are TGTGCCAGCAGCTTAACGAGGAGGGACACTGAA. Its protein is CASSLTRRDTE. The complete CDR3 reads CASSLTRRDTEAFF. The full variable domain, in which reference TRBV7-3 and TRBJ1-1 provide the parts outside the CDR3, is GAGVSQTPSNKVTEKGKYVELRCDPISGHTALYWYRQSLGQGPEFLIYFQGTGAADDSGLPNDRFFAVRPEGSVSTLKIQRTERGDSAVYLCASSLTRRDTEAFFGQGTRLTVV.

By share, this clone counts as medium-sized. The CDR3 is cut off 3 residues early in the read; its end comes from the germline J gene. The V gene is TRBV30, the J gene TRBJ2-6, with TRBD2 identical over 7 bases. The germline V gene encodes CDR1 GTSNPN and CDR2 SVGIG (reference sequence). This CDR3 has 16 amino acids. J was trimmed by 1 base and V by 1 base; bases with no gene match: 4. CDR3 DNA (partial): TGTGCCTGGAGTGGGGCGGGAGTATCTGGGGCCAACGTC. Its protein is CAWSGAGVSGANV. The whole CDR3 is CAWSGAGVSGANVLTF.

This clone was observed many times. The read stops 3 residues short of the end of the CDR3; the missing end is completed from the germline J gene. J is TRBJ2-6 and V is TRBV5-1, with D tentatively TRBD1 (6 bases). Germline V gene data show CDR1 as SGHRS and CDR2 as YFSETQ. V lost 4 bases and J lost 0, with 11 bases in between. The CDR3 totals 16 residues. Partial CDR3 DNA: TGCGCCAGCAGCCCGGGACATAGCTCTGGGGCCAACGTC. Translation: CASSPGHSSGANV. The whole CDR3 sequence is CASSPGHSSGANVLTF.

This clone was counted at least ten times. The read finishes 3 residues shy of the CDR3 end, and the germline J gene is used to complete it. The chain recombines TRBV7-3 with TRBJ2-3; 10 nucleotides line up with TRBD2. The V gene's germline CDR1 is SGHTA and CDR2 FQGTGA. CDR3 length equals 18 residues. V shed 1 base and J 0 bases; nucleotides not matched to a gene: 7. The CDR3 sequence: CASSLNPSGGTSTDTQYF. The DNA read from the CDR3 is TGTGCCAGCAGCTTAAATCCTAGCGGGGGAACCAGCACAGATACG.

This clone was observed many times. The missing CDR3 end, 3 residues past where the read stops, is filled in from the germline J gene. J is TRBJ2-1 and V is TRBV29-1, with 8 bases fitting TRBD2. Looked up from germline, CDR1 is SQVTM and CDR2 is ANQGSEA. J lost 4 bases, V lost 7 bases, and 6 bases had no gene match. This CDR3 spans 13 amino acids. CDR3 loop: CSAAGGLYNEQFF. CDR3 DNA (partial): TGCAGCGCCGCGGGGGGTCTGTACAATGAG.

This clone occurred many times. The missing CDR3 end, 3 residues past where the read stops, is filled in from the germline J gene. The chain is built from TRBV7-2 and TRBJ1-1, with D unclear. Germline assignment: CDR1 SGHTA and CDR2 FQGNSA. V lost 5 bases and J lost 5, with 12 bases in between. This CDR3 has 13 amino acids. The chain's CDR3 is CASSTERKTEAFF. CDR3 bases read: TGTGCCAGCAGCACAGAAAGGAAAACTGAA.

This clone was seen ten or more times. Sequencing ends 3 residues short of the CDR3 end; the germline J gene provides the rest. The J gene is TRBJ2-7, the V gene TRBV14; 10 bases match TRBD2. This CDR3 has 15 residues. Germline V gene lookup returns CDR1 SGHDN and CDR2 FVKESK. V dropped 5 bases and J dropped 3; count of bases not matched to a gene: 7. Here the CDR3 reads CASSSSGRLNYEQYF. The sequenced part of the CDR3 DNA is TGTGCCAGCAGCAGTAGCGGGAGGCTGAACTACGAG.

This clone was seen many times. The CDR3 loop is CASTLKGQQETQYF. The part of the CDR3 DNA that was read is TGTGCCAGCACCCTGAAGGGACAGCAAGAGACC. The J gene is TRBJ2-5, the V gene TRBV11-2, with 7 positions matching TRBD1. The CDR3 extends 3 residues past the end of the read, so its final part is completed from the germline J gene. This CDR3 region has 14 residues. With V trimmed by 7 bases and J by 2 bases, 7 bases remained unmatched. Germline V gene lookup returns CDR1 SGHAT and CDR2 FQNNGV.

This clone has at least ten counts. The sequence runs out 3 residues before the end of the CDR3; the remainder is reconstructed from the germline J gene. This rearrangement joins TRBV5-1 to TRBJ2-4; D not resolved. The CDR3 contains 15 residues. V was pared by 0 bases and J by 0 bases, with 7 bases between. Germline lookup yields CDR1 SGHRS and CDR2 YFSETQ. This chain's CDR3 is CASSLGGLAKNIQYF. The DNA read from the CDR3 is TGCGCCAGCAGCTTGGGAGGTCTAGCCAAAAACATT.

This clone was recorded many times. The CDR3 goes on 3 residues after the read ends, and that part is filled in from the germline J gene. This chain connects TRBV30 to TRBJ2-7, with 10 bases fitting TRBD1. Germline V gene lookup returns CDR1 GTSNPN and CDR2 SVGIG (reference sequence). Losses at the gene ends were 0 bases for V and 4 bases for J; bases not matched to a gene: 6. This CDR3 spans 15 amino acids. The covered CDR3 bases are TGTGCCTGGAGTGTACAAGGGACAGGGGAATACGAG. This codes for CAWSVQGTGEYE. The full-length CDR3 reads as CAWSVQGTGEYEQYF.

At least ten counts were recorded for this clone. The sequenced fragment ends 3 residues before the CDR3 boundary, so the rest is inferred from the germline J gene. The chain couples TRBV9 to TRBJ2-1, with 12 bases identical to TRBD1. This CDR3 is 14 amino acids long. Germline loops: CDR1 SGDLS, CDR2 YYNGEE. V gave up 6 bases and J gave up 4 bases; unmatched junction bases: 2. The CDR3 sequence is CASKGQGAYNEQFF. CDR3 bases read: TGTGCCAGCAAGGGACAGGGGGCGTACAATGAG.

This clone was counted ten times or more. CDR3 loop: CAISEFSLDTQYF. CDR3 bases read: TGTGCCATCAGTGAGTTTAGCCTAGATACG. V and J are TRBV10-3 and TRBJ2-3; unclear D gene. Read sequence stops 3 residues before the CDR3 end, and the germline J gene provides the missing end. The CDR3 consists of 13 residues. The V end was cut by 1 base, the J end by 5 bases, with 7 bases between. CDR1 is ENHRY, CDR2 SYGVKD, per germline.

This clone was observed at least ten times. The missing CDR3 end, 3 residues past where the read stops, is filled in from the germline J gene. This chain connects TRBV9 to TRBJ2-7; TRBD2 aligns across 15 bases. In germline, CDR1 is SGDLS, CDR2 YYNGEE. The CDR3 totals 15 residues. The V and J ends lost 4 bases and 5 bases, in that order; junction bases with no gene match: 4. The CDR3 bases that were read are TGTGCCAGCAGCACCGGGACTAGCGGGAGGAACGAG. Encoded protein: CASSTGTSGRNE. The whole CDR3 is CASSTGTSGRNEQYF. The full variable domain, in which reference TRBV9 and TRBJ2-7 provide the parts outside the CDR3, is DSGVTQTPKHLITATGQRVTLRCSPRSGDLSVYWYQQSLDQGLQFLIQYYNGEERAKGNILERFSAQQFPDLHSELNLSSLELGDSALYFCASSTGTSGRNEQYFGPGTRLTVT.

This clone has a count of ten or more. The sequenced fragment ends 3 residues before the CDR3 boundary, so the rest is inferred from the germline J gene. The chain employs TRBV19 and TRBJ2-5; 9 bases fit TRBD2. This CDR3 is built from 19 residues. CDR1 and CDR2 from the germline V gene are LNHDA and SQIVND (reference sequence). The V segment lost 0 bases and the J segment 2 bases; nucleotides outside the gene matches: 13. Here the CDR3 reads CASSIDLWGSGGQQETQYF. The part of the CDR3 DNA that was read is TGTGCCAGTAGTATAGATCTATGGGGTAGCGGGGGACAACAAGAGACC.

This clone was seen repeatedly, ten times or more. The read ends 3 residues early relative to the CDR3; the germline J gene fills the gap. The J gene is TRBJ1-5, the V gene TRBV7-2; a weak D match, TRBD1 (5 bases). Germline CDR1 SGHTA, CDR2 FQGNSA. V shed 2 bases and J shed 6 bases, with 11 bases lying between them. The CDR3 consists of 14 residues. This chain's CDR3 is CASSLLSQGQPQHF. The sequenced part of the CDR3 DNA is TGTGCCAGCAGCTTACTCTCTCAGGGTCAGCCC.

This clone was detected ten times or more. Germline is not matched at one junction end, which may reflect a read error. The missing CDR3 end, 3 residues past where the read stops, is filled in from the germline J gene. V is TRBV19 and J is TRBJ2-3; 8 positions match TRBD2. The CDR3 sequence is 15 residues long. CDR1 LNHDA and CDR2 SQIVND come from the germline V gene (reference sequence). CDR3 DNA (partial): TGTGCCAGTACTATAGCGGGGTTCGGCACAGATACG. Translating gives CASTIAGFGTDT. The complete CDR3 protein is CASTIAGFGTDTQYF.

This clone was observed at least ten times. The observed sequence ends 3 residues before the CDR3 terminus, with the missing tail filled in from the germline J gene. The chain has TRBV9 and TRBJ2-1; D may be TRBD1 (6 bases). Germline V gives CDR1 SGDLS, CDR2 YYNGEE. This CDR3 comprises 16 residues. V was trimmed by 4 bases and J by 1 base, leaving 15 bases between them. Partial CDR3 DNA: TGTGCCAGCAGCCTCCATGCGAGGGGGTCCTACAATGAG. It specifies CASSLHARGSYNE. The entire CDR3 protein is CASSLHARGSYNEQFF.

This clone was seen repeatedly, ten times or more. Read sequence stops 3 residues before the CDR3 end, and the germline J gene provides the missing end. The rearrangement uses TRBV7-8 and TRBJ1-2; D is perhaps TRBD1 (6 bases). Germline-derived CDR1 and CDR2 are SGHVS and FQNEAQ. V was shortened by 2 bases and J by 7 bases, with 20 bases between the two germline ends. There are 16 residues in the CDR3. The CDR3 loop reads CASSLIAGGLSSGYTF. CDR3 bases read: TGTGCCAGCAGCTTAATTGCTGGGGGCCTCTCCTCTGGC. Full variable domain (rest looked up from reference TRBV7-8 and TRBJ1-2): GAGVSQSPRYKVAKRGQDVALRCDPISGHVSLFWYQQALGQGPEFLTYFQNEAQLDKSGLPSDRFFAERPEGSVSTLKIQRTQQEDSAVYLCASSLIAGGLSSGYTFGSGTRLTVV.

This clone was counted ten times or more. The read terminates 3 residues ahead of where the CDR3 ends, so the germline J gene completes it. The V gene is TRBV30, the J gene TRBJ2-1; maybe TRBD1 (6 bases). Trimming removed 2 bases from V and 4 bases from J, with 12 bases in between. The CDR3 is made up of 14 amino acids. Germline loops: CDR1 GTSNPN, CDR2 SVGIG (reference sequence). CDR3 bases read: TGTGCCTGGAGTATCACAGGGAGTTACAATGAG. Translating it yields CAWSITGSYNE. The CDR3 in full is CAWSITGSYNEQFF.

This clone has at least ten counts. The CDR3 end falls 3 residues outside the read, so it is completed with the germline J gene. The chain has TRBV19 and TRBJ1-2; D not resolved. Trimming left V 4 bases short and J 3 bases short, with 21 bases between. Germline CDR1 is LNHDA and CDR2 is SQIVND (reference sequence). The CDR3 contains 17 residues. This CDR3 reads CASSTGRWVGRDYGYTF. The sequenced CDR3 bases are TGTGCCAGTAGTACCGGCCGGTGGGTGGGCCGAGACTATGGC.

This clone was seen repeatedly, ten times or more. The read terminates 3 residues before the CDR3 end, so the remaining end is supplied by the germline J gene. J is TRBJ2-7 and V is TRBV10-1; D not certain. Germline V CDR1 and CDR2: WNHNN, SYGVQD (reference sequence). The ends were cut back, 0 bases at V and 3 bases at J, with 12 bases in the middle. The CDR3 loop spans 15 amino acids. This CDR3 reads CASSESIFRGYEQYF. The covered CDR3 bases are TGCGCCAGCAGTGAGTCGATTTTCCGCGGCTACGAG.